This passage covers 23 T cell receptor beta chains from one sample sequenced in a study of T cells in women clearing cervical HPV infection. The protocol was immunoSEQ multiplex PCR, while the TCRdb copy is restricted to in-frame clones and leaves out a portion. Its table lists approximately 41,000 clones. The sample taken for sequencing was blood buffy coat. The receptors originated from a woman between 18 and 70 years old with a cervical HPV16 infection that either progressed to CIN3+ or cleared (not recorded which).

As concerns this clone: Read data end 3 residues before the CDR3 end; the end is taken from the germline J gene. The rearrangement links TRBV2 to TRBJ1-5; 9 bases map to TRBD1. The trim removed 3 bases at V and 6 bases at J, leaving 9 bases unmatched. This CDR3 is 16 amino acids long. Germline CDR1 and CDR2: SNHLY and FYNNEI. The part of the CDR3 DNA that was read is TGTGCCAGCAGTGATCCCGGGACAGGGTCCACTCAGCCC. This translates into CASSDPGTGSTQP. In full, the CDR3 reads CASSDPGTGSTQPQHF.

On this clone: The read halts 3 residues ahead of the CDR3 end, with the missing end drawn from the germline J gene. This chain uses TRBV5-1 with TRBJ1-6; a weak D match, TRBD1 (5 bases). The V and J ends lost 4 bases and 9 bases respectively, with 17 bases between them. This CDR3 region has 15 residues. Per germline, CDR1 SGHRS and CDR2 YFSETQ. The CDR3 here is CASSLGADLVSPLHF. CDR3 DNA, as far as it was read: TGCGCCAGCAGCCTTGGGGCCGATCTGGTTTCACCC.

Concerning this clone itself: With the read ending 3 residues before the CDR3 end, the germline J gene is used to fill in that end. This rearrangement joins TRBV20-1 to TRBJ2-7, with 10 nucleotides matching TRBD2. CDR3 size: 14 residues. V was pared by 6 bases and J by 4 bases, with 9 bases of the junction left unmatched. Germline CDR1 reads DFQATT; CDR2 reads SNEGSKA (reference sequence). The covered CDR3 bases are TGCAGTGCACCAACCCTAGCGGGGGAATACGAG. Its protein is CSAPTLAGEYE. The CDR3, in full, reads CSAPTLAGEYEQYF.

Worth noting for this clone: Read coverage stops 3 residues before the CDR3 terminus; the germline J gene supplies the remainder. The chain combines TRBV5-4 with TRBJ2-2; no clear D gene. This CDR3 contains 14 residues. The ends were cut back, 6 bases at V and 1 base at J, with 10 bases in the middle. The germline V gene has CDR1 SGHNT and CDR2 YYREEE (reference sequence). The sequenced part of the CDR3 DNA is TGTGCCAGCACCCCGTGGCAGAACACCGGGGAG. Translated: CASTPWQNTGE. The entire CDR3 is CASTPWQNTGELFF.

Worth noting for this clone: The observed sequence ends 3 residues before the CDR3 terminus, with the missing tail filled in from the germline J gene. V and J are TRBV18 and TRBJ1-3; 9 positions match TRBD1. This CDR3 has 17 residues. The trim removed 4 bases at V and 4 bases at J, leaving 11 bases unmatched. The germline V gene encodes CDR1 KGHSH and CDR2 LQKENI. The chain's CDR3 is CASSRPPGTGYGNTIYF. CDR3 DNA (partial): TGTGCCAGCTCACGTCCCCCGGGGACAGGGTACGGAAACACC.

As for this clone: The read comes to an end 3 residues before the CDR3 does, leaving the germline J gene to fill in the end. V is TRBV20-1 and J is TRBJ2-3; TRBD2 matches at 8 bases. V shed 3 bases and J 2 bases; nucleotides not matched to a gene: 7. CDR3 size: 15 residues. Germline-derived CDR1 and CDR2 are DFQATT and SNEGSKA (reference sequence). CDR3: CSASYGGRTTDTQYF. The DNA read from the CDR3 is TGCAGTGCTAGCTACGGCGGGAGGACCACAGATACG.

On this clone: The sequenced fragment ends 3 residues before the CDR3 boundary, so the rest is inferred from the germline J gene. This chain links TRBV19 with TRBJ1-5; D unclear. Deletions cut 0 bases from V and 4 bases from J, with 16 bases between. Germline CDR1 LNHDA, CDR2 SQIVND (reference sequence). The CDR3 has 17 residues. The sequenced part of the CDR3 DNA is TGTGCCAGTAGTATAGATTCAACAGTTCAGGTGAATCAGCCC. This sequence encodes CASSIDSTVQVNQP. In full, the CDR3 reads CASSIDSTVQVNQPQHF.

A note on this clone: From the germline J gene comes the end of the CDR3, since the read stops 3 residues before it. J is TRBJ2-2 and V is TRBV18; 9 nucleotides match TRBD2. Germline CDR1 KGHSH, CDR2 LQKENI. Unmatched junction bases numbered 7, after V lost 4 bases and J lost 4 bases. This CDR3 is 16 amino acids long. The CDR3: CASSLWREGPTGELFF. CDR3 bases read: TGTGCCAGCTCACTCTGGCGGGAGGGCCCCACCGGGGAG.

Comment on this clone: The CDR3 goes on 3 residues after the read ends, and that part is filled in from the germline J gene. The chain joins TRBV20-1 to TRBJ2-3; 15 nucleotides agree with TRBD2. The germline gives CDR1 DFQATT, CDR2 SNEGSKA (reference sequence). Germline trimming cut 5 bases from V and 4 bases from J; bases unmatched to any gene: 4. The CDR3 loop spans 15 amino acids. The CDR3 region is CSAWTSGGGADTQYF. CDR3 DNA (partial): TGCAGTGCTTGGACTAGCGGGGGGGGAGCAGATACG.

The DNA read from the CDR3 is TGTGCCAGCAGTTCCGCCTCGGGACAGGGTTGGGAAAAA. Its protein product is CASSSASGQGWEK. The entire CDR3 sequence reads CASSSASGQGWEKLFF. The rearrangement links TRBV28 to TRBJ1-4; 9 bases are a match to TRBD1. From the germline J gene comes the end of the CDR3, since the read stops 3 residues before it. With 4 bases clipped from V and 8 bases from J, the junction kept 11 bases outside the gene matches. Germline CDR1 and CDR2: MDHEN and SYDVKM. CDR3 length: 16 amino acids.

A word on this clone: The read stops 3 residues short of the end of the CDR3; the missing end is completed from the germline J gene. The V call is TRBV5-1, the J call TRBJ2-6; weak D call: TRBD1 (7 bases). Germline V gene lookup returns CDR1 SGHRS and CDR2 YFSETQ. V lost 0 bases and J 1 base, leaving 11 bases between the germline ends. The CDR3 covers 17 residues. CDR3 bases read: TGCGCCAGCAGCTTGGCGACAGGGAGGTCTGGGGCCAACGTC. Amino acids: CASSLATGRSGANV. The entire CDR3 protein reads CASSLATGRSGANVLTF.

The CDR3 DNA, read in part, is TGCGCCAGCAGCCCCGGCGGGACCTACGAG. Protein sequence: CASSPGGTYE. The entire CDR3 is CASSPGGTYEQYF. The V gene is TRBV5-1, the J gene TRBJ2-7, with a weak D call TRBD2 (6 bases). The read is 3 residues too short to cover the CDR3 end, so that end is filled in from the germline J gene. Trimming removed 4 bases from V and 2 bases from J, with 10 bases in between. CDR1 is SGHRS, CDR2 YFSETQ, per germline. CDR3 length: 13 amino acids.

Worth noting for this clone: The read stops 3 residues short of the end of the CDR3; the missing end is completed from the germline J gene. The chain is built from TRBV20-1 and TRBJ2-2; the D is unclear. The germline gives CDR1 DFQATT, CDR2 SNEGSKA (reference sequence). Trimming took 6 bases from V and 3 from J, leaving 17 bases between them. The CDR3 consists of 15 residues. The part of the CDR3 DNA that was read is TGCAGTGCCCTGTCAGGTCTCCCGTACACCGGGGAG. The encoded protein is CSALSGLPYTGE. The CDR3 in full is CSALSGLPYTGELFF.

On this clone: Read sequence stops 3 residues before the CDR3 end, and the germline J gene provides the missing end. The chain is built from TRBV20-1 and TRBJ1-5; D not certain. Trimming took 3 bases from V and 3 from J, leaving 15 bases between them. Per the germline V gene, CDR1 is DFQATT and CDR2 is SNEGSKA (reference sequence). The CDR3 is 15 residues long. CDR3 bases read: TGCAGTGCTAGTCTTTCAGGAGCTTACAATCAGCCC. Encoded protein: CSASLSGAYNQP. The full CDR3 reads CSASLSGAYNQPQHF.

Details on this clone: The CDR3 goes on 3 residues after the read ends, and that part is filled in from the germline J gene. The chain couples TRBV28 to TRBJ2-1; TRBD1 matches at 10 bases. After removal of 3 bases from V and 6 bases from J, the junction contained 5 bases not matched to a gene. The CDR3 covers 15 residues. CDR1 and CDR2 (germline): MDHEN, SYDVKM. CDR3: CASSFRDRGRNEQFF. CDR3 bases read: TGTGCCAGCAGTTTTCGGGACAGGGGACGCAATGAG. Looking up the rest from reference TRBV28 and TRBJ2-1 gives the full variable domain: DVKVTQSSRYLVKRTGEKVFLECVQDMDHENMFWYRQDPGLGLRLIYFSYDVKMKEKGDIPEGYSVSREKKERFSLILESASTNQTSMYLCASSFRDRGRNEQFFGPGTRLTVL.

As for this clone: The read terminates 3 residues before the CDR3 end, so the remaining end is supplied by the germline J gene. V is TRBV2 and J is TRBJ2-5; 9 nucleotides align to TRBD2. CDR1 and CDR2 from the germline V gene are SNHLY and FYNNEI. This CDR3 is 15 amino acids long. The J segment lost 5 bases and the V segment lost 6 bases, leaving 10 bases of the junction unmatched. Partial CDR3 DNA: TGTGCCAGCAGGGGAGTGGCGGGGGGGCACGAGACC. This translates into CASRGVAGGHET. The complete CDR3 reads CASRGVAGGHETQYF.

Comment on this clone: The read stops 3 residues short of the end of the CDR3; the missing end is completed from the germline J gene. The V call is TRBV11-2, the J call TRBJ1-6, with 8 positions matching TRBD1. The trim removed 5 bases at V and 7 bases at J, leaving 7 bases unmatched. This CDR3 spans 15 amino acids. Germline CDR1 is SGHAT and CDR2 is FQNNGV. CDR3 loop: CASSVGQGPNSPLHF. Partial CDR3 DNA: TGTGCCAGCAGCGTCGGACAGGGACCAAATTCACCC.

In the case of this clone: The read ends 3 residues before the CDR3 terminus; that terminus is restored from the germline J gene. V gene TRBV2 combines with J gene TRBJ2-1; 11 positions agree with TRBD2. With V trimmed by 7 bases and J by 3 bases, 5 bases remained unmatched. This CDR3 has 15 amino acids. Germline CDR1 SNHLY, CDR2 FYNNEI. The CDR3 here is CASTSGTSGYNEQFF. Incomplete CDR3 DNA: TGTGCCAGCACCTCGGGGACTAGCGGCTACAATGAG. Drawing the rest from reference TRBV2 and TRBJ2-1, the complete variable domain is EPEVTQTPSHQVTQMGQEVILRCVPISNHLYFYWYRQILGQKVEFLVSFYNNEISEKSEIFDDQFSVERPDGSNFTLKIRSTKLEDSAMYFCASTSGTSGYNEQFFGPGTRLTVL.

With regard to this clone: The CDR3 end lies 3 residues beyond the end of the read and is filled in from the germline J gene. Other nucleotide sequences in the sample specify the same CDR3. This rearrangement joins TRBV2 to TRBJ2-7, with a possible D match to TRBD2 (6 bases). This CDR3 has 13 residues. Deletions cut 3 bases from V and 0 bases from J, with 6 bases between. Per germline, CDR1 SNHLY and CDR2 FYNNEI. This CDR3 is CASSEGLSYEQYF. The sequenced CDR3 bases are TGTGCCAGCAGTGAGGGACTCTCCTACGAG.

With respect to this clone: The read stops 3 residues short of the end of the CDR3; the missing end is completed from the germline J gene. This chain joins TRBV25-1 and TRBJ2-5; D uncertain. Trimming took 0 bases from V and 1 from J, leaving 9 bases between them. This CDR3 has 15 residues. CDR1 is MGHDK, CDR2 SYGVNS, per germline. The part of the CDR3 DNA that was read is TGTGCCAGCAGTGAATACCCCGAGGCCCAAGAGACC. It codes for CASSEYPEAQET. The entire CDR3 is CASSEYPEAQETQYF. Combining the CDR3 with reference TRBV25-1 and TRBJ2-5 gives the whole variable domain EADIYQTPRYLVIGTGKKITLECSQTMGHDKMYWYQQDPGMELHLIHYSYGVNSTEKGDLSSESTVSRIRTEHFPLTLESARPSHTSQYLCASSEYPEAQETQYFGPGTRLLVL.

Of note for this clone: The read finishes 3 residues shy of the CDR3 end, and the germline J gene is used to complete it. The chain recombines TRBV5-1 with TRBJ1-3, with D tentatively TRBD1 (5 bases). The CDR3 is made up of 15 amino acids. Germline lookup yields CDR1 SGHRS and CDR2 YFSETQ. V dropped 10 bases and J dropped 1 base, with 18 bases sitting between them. Partial CDR3 DNA: TGCGCCGGAAGGGGAAGACTCTTTTCTGGAAACACC. Translated, it gives CAGRGRLFSGNT. The whole CDR3 protein reads CAGRGRLFSGNTIYF.

Remarks on this clone: From the germline J gene comes the end of the CDR3, since the read stops 3 residues before it. The chain couples TRBV20-1 to TRBJ2-5; D perhaps matches TRBD2 (7 bases). Germline V gene lookup returns CDR1 DFQATT and CDR2 SNEGSKA (reference sequence). Trimming took 6 bases from V and 4 from J, leaving 18 bases between them. This CDR3 spans 14 amino acids. CDR3: CSARGEGGLETQYF. The sequenced part of the CDR3 DNA is TGCAGTGCCCGAGGGGAGGGGGGGCTAGAGACC.

Details on this clone: The read is 3 residues too short to cover the CDR3 end, so that end is filled in from the germline J gene. The V call is TRBV7-9, the J call TRBJ1-1; D gene unclear. V was clipped by 3 bases and J by 3 bases, with 11 bases between them. CDR1 SEHNR and CDR2 FQNEAQ come from the germline V gene (reference sequence). There are 14 residues in the CDR3. The sequenced CDR3 bases are TGTGCCAGCAGCTTCTCCTTGAAGCACACTGAA. This sequence encodes CASSFSLKHTE. The complete CDR3 reads CASSFSLKHTEAFF.